What follows are 15 T cell receptor beta chains derived from one specimen sequenced in a study of OX40 agonist ivuxolimab in advanced cancers. Only in-frame clones appear in the TCRdb table, and some are missing; sequencing was by immunoSEQ multiplex PCR. The repertoire holds 95,000 to 150,000 clones, with 75% to 90% as singletons. The material was CD4+ or CD8+ T cells sorted from blood, obtained in a trial of the OX40 agonist ivuxolimab. The receptors come from an adult with an advanced solid tumor such as melanoma, head and neck, liver or kidney cancer.

J is TRBJ2-1 and V is TRBV5-1, with 10 positions matching TRBD1. With V trimmed by 0 bases and J by 10 bases, 10 bases remained unmatched. CDR3 length: 16 amino acids. In germline, CDR1 is SGHRS, CDR2 YFSETQ. The CDR3 nucleotides are TGCGCCAGCAGCTTGGCGGGACAGGGGCAGTTTAGGGAGCAGTTCTTC. Residues: CASSLAGQGQFREQFF.

This rearrangement joins TRBV7-2 to TRBJ2-5, with TRBD2 matching over 8 bases. The DNA end is more similar to TRBJ2-7, so the J call may be wrong. The CDR3 has 13 residues. The germline CDR1 and CDR2 sequences are SGHTA and FQGNSA. The CDR3 reads CASRAGGGYEQYF. CDR3 DNA: TGTGCCAGCAGGGCGGGGGGAGGCTACGAGCAGTACTTC.

V and J are TRBV7-2 and TRBJ2-5, with 7 bases lining up with TRBD1. Germline CDR1 is SGHTA and CDR2 is FQGNSA. This CDR3 is 15 amino acids long. The J segment lost 0 bases and the V segment lost 6 bases, leaving 7 bases of the junction unmatched. The CDR3 nucleotides are TGTGCCAGCAGTGCAGGACAGGTGTACCAAGAGACCCAGTACTTC. It encodes CASSAGQVYQETQYF.

This clone has a single count. J is TRBJ2-7 and V is TRBV11-3, with TRBD1 as a possible D gene (6 bases). Trimming took 4 bases from V and 0 from J, leaving 10 bases between them. The CDR3 is 14 residues long. CDR1 and CDR2 from the germline V gene are SGHNT and YENEEA. The CDR3 region is CASSSSRGSYEQYF. The CDR3 coding sequence is TGTGCCAGCAGCTCATCCAGGGGCTCCTACGAGCAGTACTTC.

This clone appeared once. The chain links TRBV27 to TRBJ1-6; 8 bases are a match to TRBD1. With V trimmed by 3 bases and J by 5 bases, 6 bases remained unmatched. Germline V gives CDR1 MNHEY, CDR2 SMNVEV (reference sequence). The CDR3 contains 16 residues. The CDR3 coding sequence is TGTGCCAGCAGTTTCACCCGACAGGGGAATAATTCACCCCTCCACTTT. This gives the protein CASSFTRQGNNSPLHF.

The chain is built from TRBV5-5 and TRBJ2-7; D tentatively fits TRBD1 or TRBD2 (6 bases each). The CDR3 has 17 residues. Trimming took 0 bases from V and 6 from J, leaving 22 bases between them. CDR1 SGHKS and CDR2 YYEKEE come from the germline V gene (reference sequence). The CDR3, as DNA: TGTGCCAGCAGCTTGGAGAGGGGGGCAGTAGGATTGGGCGAGCAGTACTTC. This gives the protein CASSLERGAVGLGEQYF.

The chain carries TRBV6-6 and TRBJ1-1, with D maybe TRBD1 (6 bases). The V and J ends lost 4 bases and 7 bases respectively, with 16 bases between them. The CDR3 has 14 amino acids. The germline CDR1 and CDR2 sequences are MNHNY and SVGAGI (reference sequence). CDR3 loop: CASSWGGGPSEAFF. Written as DNA, the CDR3 is TGTGCCAGCAGTTGGGGTGGGGGGCCAAGTGAAGCTTTCTTT.

The chain combines TRBV5-1 with TRBJ1-1; D gene ambiguous. This CDR3 has 12 residues. V lost 3 bases, J lost 10 bases, and 13 bases lay in between. Germline CDR1 and CDR2: SGHRS and YFSETQ. CDR3 bases: TGCGCCAGCAGCTCGGACGGAACGGGAGCTTTCTTT. This encodes CASSSDGTGAFF. The full variable domain, in which reference TRBV5-1 and TRBJ1-1 provide the parts outside the CDR3, is KAGVTQTPRYLIKTRGQQVTLSCSPISGHRSVSWYQQTPGQGLQFLFEYFSETQRNKGNFPGRFSGRQFSNSRSEMNVSTLELGDSALYLCASSSDGTGAFFGQGTRLTVV.

The chain has TRBV11-2 and TRBJ2-5; D is undetermined. V shed 6 bases and J shed 4 bases, with 3 bases lying between them. Germline-derived CDR1 and CDR2 are SGHAT and FQNNGV. The CDR3 is 10 amino acids. The DNA of the CDR3 is TGTGCCAGCAGGGGAGAGACCCAGTACTTC. Translating gives CASRGETQYF. The variable domain in full, completed from reference TRBV11-2 and TRBJ2-5, reads EAGVAQSPRYKIIEKRQSVAFWCNPISGHATLYWYQQILGQGPKLLIQFQNNGVVDDSQLPKDRFSAERLKGVDSTLKIQPAKLEDSAVYLCASRGETQYFGPGTRLLVL.

The gene calls are TRBV4-3 and TRBJ2-2; D gene ambiguous. The CDR3 totals 14 residues. Germline V CDR1 and CDR2: LGHNA, YSLEER. Trimming pared 0 bases from V and 8 bases from J, leaving 10 bases between. CDR3 bases: TGCGCCAGCAGCCAAGATCCCAATTCGGGGGAGCTGTTTTTT. This gives the protein CASSQDPNSGELFF.

Only a few counts were recorded for this clone. The chain links TRBV29-1 to TRBJ2-4; D gene ambiguous. V was shortened by 4 bases and J by 3 bases, with 13 bases between the two germline ends. Germline V CDR1 and CDR2: SQVTM, ANQGSEA. CDR3 length: 14 residues. CDR3 in amino acids: CSVGAGRGKNIQYF. CDR3 coding DNA: TGCAGCGTTGGGGCCGGGCGTGGCAAAAACATTCAGTACTTC.

With regard to this clone: Distinct nucleotide sequences in the sample also encode this CDR3. The chain joins TRBV28 to TRBJ2-3; D might be TRBD1 or TRBD2, each matching 5 bases. This CDR3 is 15 amino acids long. Germline assignment: CDR1 MDHEN and CDR2 SYDVKM. The germline V and J ends were trimmed by 3 bases and 0 bases, with 10 bases remaining between them. CDR3 protein: CASSFGTASTDTQYF. CDR3 DNA: TGTGCCAGCAGTTTCGGGACCGCTAGCACAGATACGCAGTATTTT.

In DNA form, the CDR3 reads TGTGCCTGGAGTGTACAGGGGGGGCTCGGCTACACCTTC. Translation gives CAWSVQGGLGYTF. This rearrangement joins TRBV30 to TRBJ1-2, with 8 bases aligning to TRBD1. V shed 0 bases and J 8 bases; nucleotides not matched to a gene: 5. CDR1 and CDR2 from the germline V gene are GTSNPN and SVGIG (reference sequence). CDR3 length: 13 residues.

The rearrangement joins TRBV25-1 to TRBJ1-2; 11 nucleotides agree with TRBD1. Germline CDR1 is MGHDK and CDR2 is SYGVNS. This CDR3 has 18 residues. V shed 0 bases, J shed 7 bases, and the junction held 13 bases outside the gene matches. CDR3 region: CASSEYLGQGDALGGYTF. The CDR3 nucleotides read TGTGCCAGCAGTGAATATTTGGGACAGGGGGATGCGCTGGGTGGCTACACCTTC.

The gene calls are TRBV6-5 and TRBJ2-7; D ambiguous. Germline V CDR1 and CDR2: MNHEY, SVGAGI. The CDR3 loop spans 13 amino acids. The V and J ends lost 5 bases and 2 bases respectively, with 10 bases between them. CDR3 region: CASSDRVAYEQYF. The CDR3 coding sequence is TGTGCCAGCAGTGACCGAGTGGCCTACGAGCAGTACTTC.